Shown below are 31 T cell receptor beta chains from a single sample sequenced in a study of blood T cell repertoires in COVID-19. Some clones are missing from TCRdb's copy, which holds only in-frame ones; the method was immunoSEQ multiplex PCR. The sample consists of around 190,000 clones, about 80% of them appearing once. Sequencing used peripheral blood. These receptors were collected from a woman aged 45-65 years with active or convalescent COVID-19.

The rearrangement links TRBV6-5 to TRBJ1-5, with D possibly being TRBD1 (5 bases). Germline CDR1 and CDR2: MNHEY and SVGAGI. Deletions cut 6 bases from V and 3 bases from J, with 12 bases between. The CDR3 covers 14 residues. The CDR3: CASSRQKYNQPQHF. As DNA, the CDR3 is TGTGCCAGCAGCCGACAGAAGTACAATCAGCCCCAGCATTTT.

V usage is TRBV5-1 and J usage is TRBJ1-5; 9 nucleotides match TRBD1. In germline, CDR1 is SGHRS, CDR2 YFSETQ. The J segment lost 7 bases and the V segment lost 0 bases, leaving 5 bases of the junction unmatched. This CDR3 comprises 15 residues. CDR3 in DNA: TGCGCCAGCAGCTTGGACACAGGGGGCCGGCAGCCCCAGCATTTT. Residues: CASSLDTGGRQPQHF. The full variable domain, in which reference TRBV5-1 and TRBJ1-5 provide the parts outside the CDR3, is KAGVTQTPRYLIKTRGQQVTLSCSPISGHRSVSWYQQTPGQGLQFLFEYFSETQRNKGNFPGRFSGRQFSNSRSEMNVSTLELGDSALYLCASSLDTGGRQPQHFGDGTRLSIL.

The chain is built from TRBV4-2 and TRBJ1-5; perhaps TRBD1 as D (6 bases). V lost 1 base to trimming and J lost 7 bases, with 11 bases between them. This CDR3 is 14 amino acids long. From germline, CDR1 is LGHNA and CDR2 YNFKEQ. CDR3 bases: TGTGCCAGCAGCCAAGCCCCCACAGGGCAGCCCCAGCATTTT. Translating it yields CASSQAPTGQPQHF.

The chain recombines TRBV3-1 (or the pseudogene TRBV3-2) with TRBJ2-2; no definite D call. This CDR3 has 15 residues. CDR1 and CDR2 from the germline V gene are LGHDT and YNNKEL (reference sequence). Trimming shortened V by 1 base and J by 2 bases, and 8 bases separated the two germline ends. The CDR3 here is CASSQVPGNTGELFF. The CDR3 DNA reads TGTGCCAGCAGCCAAGTACCAGGAAACACCGGGGAGCTGTTTTTT.

This chain connects TRBV7-8 to TRBJ2-5, with TRBD1 identical over 10 bases. V lost 5 bases and J lost 4; bases outside the gene matches: 7. This CDR3 is built from 15 residues. Germline CDR1 SGHVS, CDR2 FQNEAQ. As DNA, the CDR3 is TGTGCCAGCAGCCGACAGGGGGCGGAAGCAGAGACCCAGTACTTC. Translation: CASSRQGAEAETQYF.

CDR3 loop: CASSQGLAGGTDTQYF. For the CDR3, the DNA is TGTGCCAGCAGCCAAGGACTAGCGGGGGGCACAGATACGCAGTATTTT. This chain links TRBV4-2 with TRBJ2-3; 12 positions match TRBD2. CDR1 and CDR2 (germline): LGHNA, YNFKEQ. The V segment lost 1 base and the J segment 1 base; nucleotides outside the gene matches: 0. This CDR3 comprises 16 residues.

The chain combines TRBV7-3 with TRBJ2-5; TRBD1 matches at 10 bases. V dropped 0 bases and J dropped 9; count of bases not matched to a gene: 10. Germline V gene sequence: CDR1 SGHTA, CDR2 FQGTGA. The CDR3 totals 16 residues. CDR3 sequence: CASSLTGTGDNRAQYF. The CDR3, as DNA: TGTGCCAGCAGCTTAACTGGGACAGGGGACAATAGGGCCCAGTACTTC.

The chain recombines TRBV7-2 with TRBJ1-5; no definite D call. Trimming cost V 6 bases and J 0 bases, with 12 bases left between them. The CDR3 consists of 15 residues. CDR1 and CDR2 from the germline V gene are SGHTA and FQGNSA. The CDR3 sequence is CASSQTPFSNQPQHF. The CDR3 region has the DNA TGTGCCAGCAGTCAGACACCCTTTAGCAATCAGCCCCAGCATTTT.

There are a few counts of this clone. The chain couples TRBV21-1 to TRBJ2-7; the D call TRBD1 from the table was never checked on the DNA. TRBV21-1 is recorded as a pseudogene. CDR3 length: 14 residues. CDR3 nucleotide sequence: TGTGCCAGCAGCAAACACCGTGACAGCTACGAGCAGTACTTC. It is translated as CASSKHRDSYEQYF.

The CDR3 sequence: CASSLAPGGVTDTQYF. The CDR3 coding sequence is TGTGCCAGCAGCTTAGCCCCCGGGGGGGTCACAGATACGCAGTATTTT. The rearrangement links TRBV11-1 to TRBJ2-3; 8 bases align to TRBD2. CDR1 SGHAT and CDR2 FQDESV come from the germline V gene (reference sequence). This CDR3 region has 16 residues. The V gene end was trimmed by 0 bases and the J gene end by 2 bases; junction bases not matched to a gene: 4. The full variable domain, in which reference TRBV11-1 and TRBJ2-3 provide the parts outside the CDR3, is EAEVAQSPRYKITEKSQAVAFWCDPISGHATLYWYRQILGQGPELLVQFQDESVVDDSQLPKDRFSAERLKGVDSTLKIQPAELGDSAMYLCASSLAPGGVTDTQYFGPGTRLTVL.

The J gene is TRBJ1-1, the V gene TRBV19; 8 bases are a match to TRBD1. V trimming: 5 bases; J trimming: 0 bases; junction bases outside the gene matches: 2. Germline V gene lookup returns CDR1 LNHDA and CDR2 SQIVND (reference sequence). There are 14 residues in the CDR3. The CDR3 sequence: CASSRDRLNTEAFF. The CDR3 coding sequence is TGTGCCAGTAGTCGGGACAGGTTGAACACTGAAGCTTTCTTT. The full variable domain, its missing parts supplied by reference TRBV19 and TRBJ1-1, is DGGITQSPKYLFRKEGQNVTLSCEQNLNHDAMYWYRQDPGQGLRLIYYSQIVNDFQKGDIAEGYSVSREKKESFPLTVTSAQKNPTAFYLCASSRDRLNTEAFFGQGTRLTVV.

This clone showed up many times. This sequence joins TRBV29-1 and TRBJ2-1; TRBD2 is a possible D gene (6 bases). Between the trimmed V and J ends, which lost 0 bases and 9 bases, there was a span of 12 bases. Germline CDR1 reads SQVTM; CDR2 reads ANQGSEA. The CDR3 covers 13 residues. The chain's CDR3 is CSVEERRDGEQFF. The DNA for the CDR3 is TGCAGCGTTGAAGAACGGAGGGACGGTGAGCAGTTCTTC.

The chain recombines TRBV7-2 with TRBJ1-1, with 9 positions matching TRBD1. Per the germline V gene, CDR1 is SGHTA and CDR2 is FQGNSA. V dropped 1 base and J dropped 1; count of bases not matched to a gene: 4. The CDR3 totals 16 residues. CDR3 sequence reads: CASSLDGTGTNTEAFF. CDR3 sequence (DNA): TGTGCCAGCAGCTTAGATGGGACAGGGACGAACACTGAAGCTTTCTTT.

The genes are TRBV10-3 and TRBJ1-5; the D gene is possibly TRBD1 (5 bases). From germline, CDR1 is ENHRY and CDR2 SYGVKD. Trimming took off 7 bases at V and 1 base at J, with 8 bases between the two ends. This CDR3 comprises 13 residues. In DNA, the CDR3 is TGTGCCATCAATAACAGGAGCAATCAGCCCCAGCATTTT. Amino acids: CAINNRSNQPQHF.

Here the CDR3 DNA reads TGTGCCTGGAGGCCCCTGGGACTAGCGGGAGGTACCTACAATGAGCAGTTCTTC. Translated, it gives CAWRPLGLAGGTYNEQFF. This chain connects TRBV30 to TRBJ2-1; 15 nucleotides match TRBD2. CDR1 GTSNPN and CDR2 SVGIG come from the germline V gene (reference sequence). This CDR3 region has 18 residues. Losses at the gene ends were 3 bases for V and 2 bases for J; bases not matched to a gene: 8.

The chain is built from TRBV5-1 and TRBJ1-2; D possibly corresponds to TRBD1 (5 bases). Deletions cut 4 bases from V and 7 bases from J, with 23 bases between. Per germline, CDR1 SGHRS and CDR2 YFSETQ. There are 16 residues in the CDR3. This CDR3 reads CASSLTPTERRFGYTF. CDR3 nucleotides: TGCGCCAGCAGCCTAACCCCGACAGAACGACGCTTTGGCTACACCTTC.

The chain couples TRBV19 to TRBJ2-1; perhaps TRBD2 as D (5 bases). The CDR3 sequence is 16 residues long. CDR1 is LNHDA and CDR2 is SQIVND in the germline V gene (reference sequence). Between the trimmed V and J ends, which lost 1 base and 5 bases, there was a span of 15 bases. The chain's CDR3 is CASSIGLPDKHNEQFF. The DNA of the CDR3 is TGTGCCAGTAGTATAGGACTACCCGACAAGCACAATGAGCAGTTCTTC.

V is TRBV21-1 and J is TRBJ2-1; the table assigns TRBD2, which was not confirmed against the DNA. TRBV21-1 is reported as a pseudogene. The length of the CDR3 is 10 residues. CDR3 sequence: CASSLNEQFF. For the CDR3, the DNA is TGTGCCAGCAGCCTTAATGAGCAGTTCTTC.

The gene calls are TRBV6-1 and TRBJ1-2; the D gene is possibly TRBD1 (5 bases). Trimming shortened V by 1 base and J by 8 bases, and 14 bases separated the two germline ends. There are 14 residues in the CDR3. CDR1 is MNHNS and CDR2 is SASEGT in the germline V gene. DNA of the CDR3: TGTGCCAGCAGTGAAGGGGGGGTCAATCGGGGCTACACCTTC. This codes for CASSEGGVNRGYTF.

In the case of this clone: The junction departs from the called germline gene at one end, perhaps through a read error. The chain uses TRBV7-6 and TRBJ2-3; 8 bases line up with TRBD1. Per the germline V gene, CDR1 is SGHVS and CDR2 is FNYEAQ. The CDR3 sequence is 15 residues long. The CDR3 is CASSPNILPGQGSDF. CDR3 nucleotides: TGTGCCAGCAGCCCTAATATACTGCCCGGACAGGGCAGTGACTTT.

The chain recombines TRBV11-2 with TRBJ1-2; 9 nucleotides line up with TRBD1. V gave up 7 bases and J gave up 7 bases; unmatched junction bases: 13. The germline V gene has CDR1 SGHAT and CDR2 FQNNGV. The CDR3 covers 15 residues. In nucleotides, the CDR3 is TGTGCCAGCACCATGACCGGGGACAGGGATCCTGGCTACACCTTC. Its translation is CASTMTGDRDPGYTF.

The chain recombines TRBV5-4 with TRBJ2-3; perhaps TRBD2 as D (7 bases). Germline V gives CDR1 SGHNT, CDR2 YYREEE (reference sequence). The CDR3 is 15 amino acids. V was pared by 4 bases and J by 5 bases, with 17 bases between. For the CDR3, the DNA is TGTGCCAGCAGCCCTGGGGGGGGGCCTGGAGATACGCAGTATTTT. Translation gives CASSPGGGPGDTQYF.

This clone was counted at least ten times. This sequence joins TRBV7-9 and TRBJ2-2; 10 nucleotides match TRBD2. The CDR3 covers 14 residues. Trimming took 4 bases from V and 7 from J; bases not matched to a gene: 3. Germline V gene data show CDR1 as SEHNR and CDR2 as FQNEAQ (reference sequence). DNA for the CDR3: TGTGCCAGCAGCTCTAGCGGGAGCGTCGGGGAGCTGTTTTTT. It yields the protein CASSSSGSVGELFF.

J is TRBJ1-2 and V is TRBV6-6; D is unclear. The CDR3 is made up of 15 amino acids. Germline loops: CDR1 MNHNY, CDR2 SVGAGI (reference sequence). Trimming took off 5 bases at V and 0 bases at J, with 13 bases between the two ends. CDR3 amino acids: CASSNGYTANYGYTF. The DNA of the CDR3 is TGTGCCAGCAGTAACGGATATACAGCTAACTATGGCTACACCTTC.

The V call is TRBV19, the J call TRBJ1-2, with 8 positions matching TRBD1. The germline CDR1 and CDR2 sequences are LNHDA and SQIVND (reference sequence). The length of the CDR3 is 13 residues. V lost 5 bases to trimming and J lost 8 bases; unmatched junction nucleotides: 7. The CDR3 loop reads CASSGQGLGGYTF. CDR3 in DNA: TGTGCCAGTAGTGGACAGGGTCTGGGGGGCTACACCTTC. Together with reference TRBV19 and TRBJ1-2, the CDR3 gives the full variable domain: DGGITQSPKYLFRKEGQNVTLSCEQNLNHDAMYWYRQDPGQGLRLIYYSQIVNDFQKGDIAEGYSVSREKKESFPLTVTSAQKNPTAFYLCASSGQGLGGYTFGSGTRLTVV.

The chain employs TRBV6-2 or TRBV6-3 and TRBJ2-3, with D possibly matching TRBD1 (6 bases). Deletions cut 4 bases from V and 1 base from J, with 9 bases between. The CDR3 covers 14 residues. Germline CDR1 reads MNHEY; CDR2 reads SVGEGT. The CDR3 nucleotides read TGTGCCAGCAGTTCATGGGGGCGCACAGATACGCAGTATTTT. It yields the protein CASSSWGRTDTQYF.

V and J are TRBV5-1 and TRBJ2-2, with 9 bases lining up with TRBD1. Germline CDR1 and CDR2: SGHRS and YFSETQ. The CDR3 is made up of 16 amino acids. J was trimmed by 2 bases and V by 4 bases; bases with no gene match: 6. As DNA, the CDR3 is TGCGCCAGCAGCCACGGACAGGGGAGAAACACCGGGGAGCTGTTTTTT. It encodes CASSHGQGRNTGELFF.

The chain recombines TRBV6-6 with TRBJ1-5; 8 bases match TRBD1. The trim removed 5 bases at V and 5 bases at J, leaving 17 bases unmatched. Germline loops: CDR1 MNHNY, CDR2 SVGAGI (reference sequence). There are 18 residues in the CDR3. The CDR3 nucleotides are TGTGCCAGCAGTCACGGTTGGAGACCGGGACAGGTCCATCAGCCCCAGCATTTT. It encodes CASSHGWRPGQVHQPQHF.

DNA of the CDR3: TGTGCCTGGAGTGTACCGGGGGGAAGGAGCAATCAGCCCCAGCATTTT. This codes for CAWSVPGGRSNQPQHF. The chain combines TRBV30 with TRBJ1-5, with D perhaps matching TRBD1 (5 bases). This CDR3 contains 16 residues. V was shortened by 0 bases and J by 1 base, with 13 bases between the two germline ends. Germline loops: CDR1 GTSNPN, CDR2 SVGIG (reference sequence).

The gene calls are TRBV4-3 and TRBJ1-2; D is unclear. This CDR3 spans 14 amino acids. Germline V gives CDR1 LGHNA, CDR2 YSLEER. With 1 base removed from V and 0 bases from J, the gap between germline ends came to 6 bases. The CDR3 protein is CASSQGRSNYGYTF. The DNA for the CDR3 is TGCGCCAGCAGCCAAGGCAGATCTAACTATGGCTACACCTTC.

The chain links TRBV3-1 (or the pseudogene TRBV3-2) to TRBJ1-3, with D unresolved. The CDR3 totals 15 residues. V was shortened by 4 bases and J by 4 bases, with 14 bases between the two germline ends. Germline CDR1 LGHDT, CDR2 YNNKEL (reference sequence). The CDR3 DNA reads as TGTGCCAGCAGCCCCCCCCGAGGCACCGGAAACACCATATATTTT. Its translation: CASSPPRGTGNTIYF.